This T cell receptor (beta chain) is from a study of T-cell memory formation after mild COVID-19. About the research overall: Largely, the TCR clusters proved donor specific. Study-level results: CD4+ bias marked clones expanding day 15 to 37, unlike balanced contracting clones.

Note on this clonotype: Its antigen is not known.

Sample barcodes and UMIs were carried by the TCR alpha and TCR beta cDNA libraries that 5'RACE generated with constant-segment primers. TCRdb recomputed calls from the 5' RACE reads with MiXCR, one row per CDR3 protein. The sample consists of 350,000 to 500,000 distinct CDR3 sequences, 20% of them appearing once. Trimming shortened V by 5 bases and J by 4 bases, and 15 bases separated the two germline ends. From germline, CDR1 is GTSNPN and CDR2 SVGIG (reference sequence). The CDR3 length is 15 residues. The sequencing sample was made of PBMCs or a T cell subset sorted from them (not recorded which). The TCR sequence derives from an adult woman who had mild COVID-19 (a few samples of this study predate the infection). Cell type and time point are not known. V is TRBV30 and J is TRBJ2-6, with D possibly TRBD2 on 6 matching bases. The CDR3 region is CAWARSGAGANVLTF. The DNA of the CDR3 is TGTGCCTGGGCGCGCTCGGGAGCCGGGGCCAACGTCCTGACTTTC.